This T cell receptor (beta chain) comes out of a study of T-cell reconstitution after alpha-beta-depleted transplantation in children. General study points: About two months after transplant, alpha-beta T cells reportedly came from several hundred expanded graft clones.

In its sample, this clonotype was seen many times. As yet, its antigen is unknown. The V end was cut by 0 bases, the J end by 12 bases, with 12 bases between. This CDR3 has 14 amino acids. The germline V gene has CDR1 MDHEN and CDR2 SYDVKM. Preparation of the TCRbeta library was carried out with unique molecular identifiers. Using its own MiXCR run on the PCR reads, TCRdb lists one record per CDR3 protein. The sample includes hundreds of thousands of distinct CDR3 sequences, about 12% of them seen just once. The sequences come from PBMCs, collected before TCRalphabeta/CD19-depleted stem cell transplant. The rearrangement links TRBV28 to TRBJ1-6, with D perhaps TRBD1 (5 bases). The source of this sequence is a girl aged 2 to 9 with congenital amegakaryocytic thrombocytopenia, due to receive a stem cell transplant. CDR3 sequence (DNA): TGTGCCAGCAGTTTATGGCAGGGAGGTGGACCCCTCCACTTT. Translating it yields CASSLWQGGGPLHF.